The sequence of this TCR beta chain was determined in a study of shared clonotypes between healthy human individuals. CD45RO negativity and positive selection for CCR7 defined naive CD8 cells, a population that excluded terminally differentiated effector memory CD45RA+ cells. Sequencing used immunoSEQ multiplex PCR; TCRdb keeps in-frame clones, though not all of them. The table shows about 2 million clones, with about 94% occurring only once. With 5 bases clipped from V and 4 bases from J, the junction kept 5 bases outside the gene matches. The CDR3 sequence is 14 residues long. Germline-derived CDR1 and CDR2 are SEHNR and FQNEAQ (reference sequence).

The specimen was naive CD8+ T cells sorted from blood. This chain joins TRBV7-9 and TRBJ2-3, with 8 positions matching TRBD1. The source is a man aged 18 to 30 in good health. CDR3 sequence: CASSADRDPDTQYF. The DNA for the CDR3 is TGTGCCAGCAGCGCGGACAGGGATCCAGATACGCAGTATTTT.